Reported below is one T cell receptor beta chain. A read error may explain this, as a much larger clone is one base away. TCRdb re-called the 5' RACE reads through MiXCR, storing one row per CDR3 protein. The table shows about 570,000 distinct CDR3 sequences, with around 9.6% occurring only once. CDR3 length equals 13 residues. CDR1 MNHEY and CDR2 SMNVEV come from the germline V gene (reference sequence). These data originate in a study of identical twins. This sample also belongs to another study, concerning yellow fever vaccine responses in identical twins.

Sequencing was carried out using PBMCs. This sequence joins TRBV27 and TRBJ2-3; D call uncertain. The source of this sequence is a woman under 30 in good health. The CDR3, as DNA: TGTTCCAGCAGTTTGTGGGACACAGATACGCAGTATTTT. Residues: CSSSLWDTDTQYF.